Listed here are 28 T cell receptor beta chains from one sample, sequenced in a study of cytomegalovirus exposure and HLA in healthy donors. PCR was performed using 60 Vbeta and 13 Jbeta primers. Measured with immunoSEQ multiplex PCR; TCRdb has only the in-frame clones, and not every one. The sample shows approximately 50,000 clones, about 83% of them seen only once. The material sequenced was PBMCs. The receptors come from a man aged 25 to 40 in good health and CMV-seronegative.

This sequence joins TRBV11-2 and TRBJ2-2; the D gene is possibly TRBD2 (5 bases). Per the germline V gene, CDR1 is SGHAT and CDR2 is FQNNGV. CDR3 length equals 16 residues. The germline V and J ends were trimmed by 5 bases and 1 base, with 14 bases remaining between them. The CDR3 DNA reads TGTGCCAGCAGCCGCGGACGGGAAGAGAACACCGGGGAGCTGTTTTTT. Its translation: CASSRGREENTGELFF.

This clone turned up a few times. The chain recombines TRBV7-3 with TRBJ1-1; D remains ambiguous. This CDR3 is built from 14 residues. V was cut by 2 bases and J by 0 bases, with 7 bases left in between. Germline V gene sequence: CDR1 SGHTA, CDR2 FQGTGA. DNA of the CDR3: TGTGCCAGCAGCTTATGGCCACTGAACACTGAAGCTTTCTTT. This sequence encodes CASSLWPLNTEAFF.

The chain joins TRBV7-9 to TRBJ2-5; TRBD1 matches 8 bases. V trimming: 6 bases; J trimming: 2 bases; junction bases outside the gene matches: 11. The germline CDR1 and CDR2 sequences are SEHNR and FQNEAQ (reference sequence). The CDR3 contains 16 residues. The CDR3 protein is CASRDFGTGHQETQYF. The CDR3 nucleotides are TGTGCCAGCAGGGATTTCGGGACAGGCCATCAAGAGACCCAGTACTTC.

The chain uses TRBV30 and TRBJ2-7, with TRBD2 matching over 9 bases. The CDR3 is 14 amino acids. Germline CDR1 is GTSNPN and CDR2 is SVGIG (reference sequence). The V gene end was trimmed by 0 bases and the J gene end by 6 bases; junction bases not matched to a gene: 6. The CDR3: CAWSVSSGSGEQYF. For the CDR3, the DNA is TGTGCCTGGAGTGTAAGTAGCGGGAGTGGCGAGCAGTACTTC. The whole variable domain, filled in from reference TRBV30 and TRBJ2-7, reads SQTIHQWPATLVQPVGSPLSLECTVEGTSNPNLYWYRQAAGRGLQLLFYSVGIGQISSEVPQNLSASRPQDRQFILSSKKLLLSDSGFYLCAWSVSSGSGEQYFGPGTRLTVT.

This chain connects TRBV19 to TRBJ1-5; the match to TRBD1 covers 9 bases. The length of the CDR3 is 14 residues. With 3 bases clipped from V and 10 bases from J, the junction kept 7 bases outside the gene matches. Germline V gene data show CDR1 as LNHDA and CDR2 as SQIVND (reference sequence). The DNA of the CDR3 is TGTGCCAGTAGTATGGGGACAGGGTTGAAACCCCAGCATTTT. Translating it yields CASSMGTGLKPQHF.

This chain uses TRBV23-1 with TRBJ1-5; weak D call: TRBD1 (5 bases). TRBV23-1 is an ORF, and what it does is uncertain. The CDR3 runs 11 residues. Trimming shortened V by 4 bases and J by 10 bases, and 8 bases separated the two germline ends. CDR3 sequence (DNA): TGCGCCAGCAGTCCCGACAGACCCCAGCATTTT. It yields the protein CASSPDRPQHF.

In this sample, this clone turned up a few times. The rearrangement links TRBV6-6 to TRBJ1-1; D possibly corresponds to TRBD1 (6 bases). There are 14 residues in the CDR3. Trimming pared 6 bases from V and 3 bases from J, leaving 14 bases between. Germline V gene sequence: CDR1 MNHNY, CDR2 SVGAGI (reference sequence). CDR3 coding DNA: TGTGCCAGCAGGCCCGGTCAGGGGTACACTGAAGCTTTCTTT. This encodes CASRPGQGYTEAFF.

CDR3 nucleotide sequence: TGTGCCAGCAGCTTAGCCCCTGGACTAGCGGGAGGGCGAGGAGATACGCAGTATTTT. Its protein is CASSLAPGLAGGRGDTQYF. V usage is TRBV7-8 and J usage is TRBJ2-3; 15 bases match TRBD2. The V gene end was trimmed by 0 bases and the J gene end by 5 bases; junction bases not matched to a gene: 9. The germline gives CDR1 SGHVS, CDR2 FQNEAQ. The CDR3 extends over 19 amino acids.

This chain connects TRBV11-2 to TRBJ1-1; 11 nucleotides agree with TRBD1. The V segment lost 3 bases and the J segment 8 bases; nucleotides outside the gene matches: 11. Germline-derived CDR1 and CDR2 are SGHAT and FQNNGV. The CDR3 spans 16 residues. The CDR3 coding sequence is TGTGCCAGCAGCTTCCGGGACAGGGGGGAGAAAGGAGAAGCTTTCTTT. This codes for CASSFRDRGEKGEAFF.

The rearrangement uses TRBV6-6 and TRBJ2-5, with D possibly matching TRBD2 (7 bases). The CDR3 has 16 amino acids. CDR1 is MNHNY, CDR2 SVGAGI, per germline (reference sequence). Trimming cost V 6 bases and J 5 bases, with 22 bases left between them. In DNA form, the CDR3 reads TGTGCCAGCAGCCACAGGGCGGGAGATGGAGGGGAGACCCAGTACTTC. It specifies CASSHRAGDGGETQYF.

V usage is TRBV30 and J usage is TRBJ2-3; D remains unclear. The V gene lost 0 bases and the J gene lost 6 bases, with 4 bases spanning the gap. The CDR3 extends over 11 amino acids. The germline V gene encodes CDR1 GTSNPN and CDR2 SVGIG (reference sequence). Here the CDR3 reads CAWSVEDTQYF. The CDR3, as DNA: TGTGCCTGGAGTGTAGAGGATACGCAGTATTTT.

DNA for the CDR3: TGTGCCAGCAAAGGTCCAGCGACCTACGAGCAGTACTTC. This sequence encodes CASKGPATYEQYF. J is TRBJ2-7 and V is TRBV6-1; no definite D call. Trimming took 7 bases from V and 2 from J, leaving 12 bases between them. The CDR3 extends over 13 amino acids. The germline CDR1 and CDR2 sequences are MNHNS and SASEGT.

The chain links TRBV7-3 to TRBJ1-2; 7 bases align to TRBD1. CDR3 length: 13 residues. The V and J ends lost 0 bases and 6 bases, in that order; junction bases with no gene match: 1. Germline V CDR1 and CDR2: SGHTA, FQGTGA. The CDR3 reads CASSLTGTDGYTF. The CDR3 DNA reads TGTGCCAGCAGCTTAACTGGGACAGATGGCTACACCTTC.

The V and J genes are TRBV7-3 and TRBJ2-3; 15 bases line up with TRBD2. This CDR3 has 17 residues. The V gene's germline CDR1 is SGHTA and CDR2 FQGTGA. The trim removed 5 bases at V and 4 bases at J, leaving 7 bases unmatched. The CDR3 nucleotides are TGTGCCAGCAGCATCGGACTAGCGGGGGGGCTGTCAGATACGCAGTATTTT. Amino acid sequence: CASSIGLAGGLSDTQYF.

The chain uses TRBV6-6 and TRBJ1-1; a weak D match, TRBD1 (6 bases). This CDR3 contains 14 residues. Germline CDR1 MNHNY, CDR2 SVGAGI (reference sequence). The V gene lost 3 bases and the J gene lost 6 bases, with 14 bases spanning the gap. CDR3 sequence (DNA): TGTGCCAGCAGTTATCTAACAGGGTGGGCTGAAGCTTTCTTT. Protein: CASSYLTGWAEAFF.

This chain connects TRBV7-2 to TRBJ1-3; perhaps TRBD1 as D (5 bases). This CDR3 contains 16 residues. The V gene's germline CDR1 is SGHTA and CDR2 FQGNSA. The V gene lost 3 bases and the J gene lost 0 bases, with 12 bases spanning the gap. CDR3 sequence reads: CASSLAGTASGNTIYF. The CDR3 region has the DNA TGTGCCAGCAGCTTGGCGGGGACCGCCTCTGGAAACACCATATATTTT.

This chain links TRBV30 with TRBJ2-5; no clear D. This CDR3 is built from 13 residues. Trimming removed 3 bases from V and 1 base from J, with 9 bases in between. Per germline, CDR1 GTSNPN and CDR2 SVGIG (reference sequence). The CDR3 protein is CAWSALVQETQYF. The CDR3 DNA is TGTGCCTGGAGCGCGTTGGTCCAAGAGACCCAGTACTTC.

The V and J genes are TRBV7-9 and TRBJ2-7, with D possibly being TRBD2 (6 bases). Germline CDR1 reads SEHNR; CDR2 reads FQNEAQ (reference sequence). This CDR3 comprises 16 residues. Trimming took off 5 bases at V and 1 base at J, with 18 bases between the two ends. Written as DNA, the CDR3 is TGTGCCAGCAGCCCCAAGGAGGGTCCTGATTCCTACGAGCAGTACTTC. The encoded protein is CASSPKEGPDSYEQYF.

The rearrangement joins TRBV7-6 to TRBJ1-1; D call uncertain. The CDR3 has 13 amino acids. The germline CDR1 and CDR2 sequences are SGHVS and FNYEAQ. With 5 bases removed from V and 5 bases from J, the gap between germline ends came to 12 bases. The CDR3 DNA sequence: TGTGCCAGCAGCCCTACTTCGATGACTGAAGCTTTCTTT. Translated: CASSPTSMTEAFF.

The rearrangement joins TRBV5-4 to TRBJ2-5; TRBD2 matches at 8 bases. Unmatched junction bases numbered 7, after V lost 4 bases and J lost 5 bases. This CDR3 is built from 14 residues. Looked up from germline, CDR1 is SGHNT and CDR2 is YYREEE (reference sequence). This chain's CDR3 is CASSTGTSLETQYF. The CDR3 coding sequence is TGTGCCAGCAGCACCGGGACTAGTCTGGAGACCCAGTACTTC.

The J gene is TRBJ2-7, the V gene TRBV6-5; tentative D call: TRBD1 (6 bases). The CDR3 extends over 14 amino acids. The germline CDR1 and CDR2 sequences are MNHEY and SVGAGI. The germline V and J ends were trimmed by 2 bases and 3 bases, with 11 bases remaining between them. The CDR3 is CASSYARDNYEQYF. CDR3 nucleotide sequence: TGTGCCAGCAGTTACGCCCGGGACAACTACGAGCAGTACTTC.

This chain joins TRBV5-1 and TRBJ2-7, with 12 bases fitting TRBD2. With V trimmed by 0 bases and J by 6 bases, 4 bases remained unmatched. Germline V gene data show CDR1 as SGHRS and CDR2 as YFSETQ. CDR3 length equals 15 residues. The CDR3 loop is CASSLGLAGEGEQYF. The CDR3 DNA reads as TGCGCCAGCAGCTTGGGACTAGCGGGAGAAGGCGAGCAGTACTTC.

The chain joins TRBV9 to TRBJ2-1; 7 bases align to TRBD2. The V gene's germline CDR1 is SGDLS and CDR2 YYNGEE. CDR3 length: 15 residues. With V trimmed by 0 bases and J by 4 bases, 4 bases remained unmatched. The CDR3 coding sequence is TGTGCCAGCAGCGTAGGTCTAGCGGAGTACAATGAGCAGTTCTTC. Its protein product is CASSVGLAEYNEQFF.

The genes are TRBV29-1 and TRBJ2-7; TRBD1 is a possible D gene (5 bases). Germline CDR1 reads SQVTM; CDR2 reads ANQGSEA. CDR3 length: 15 residues. With 3 bases removed from V and 2 bases from J, the gap between germline ends came to 17 bases. The CDR3 sequence is CSVDKGIAGTYEQYF. CDR3 nucleotide sequence: TGCAGCGTTGATAAGGGAATCGCAGGGACCTACGAGCAGTACTTC.

This chain links TRBV7-7 with TRBJ2-5, with D perhaps TRBD2 (6 bases). The CDR3 has 15 amino acids. CDR1 and CDR2 (germline): SSHAT, FNYEAQ (reference sequence). V was trimmed by 3 bases and J by 5 bases, leaving 16 bases between them. The CDR3 nucleotides are TGTGCCAGCAGCTTGGCCGGGCAAGGGACTGAGACCCAGTACTTC. Protein sequence: CASSLAGQGTETQYF.

The rearrangement links TRBV13 to TRBJ1-1, with 9 bases identical to TRBD1. The CDR3 is made up of 16 amino acids. J lost 1 base, V lost 0 bases, and 3 bases had no gene match. Germline V gives CDR1 PRHDT, CDR2 FYEKMQ (reference sequence). The CDR3 is CASSLGWGQGNTEAFF. CDR3 in DNA: TGTGCCAGCAGCTTAGGGTGGGGACAGGGGAACACTGAAGCTTTCTTT.

J is TRBJ1-2 and V is TRBV6-1; D might be TRBD1 (6 bases). This CDR3 contains 13 residues. Trimming cost V 6 bases and J 3 bases, with 11 bases left between them. CDR1 MNHNS and CDR2 SASEGT come from the germline V gene. CDR3 region: CASSRQDYYGYTF. The CDR3 DNA sequence: TGTGCCAGCAGCCGACAGGACTACTATGGCTACACCTTC.

This clone was seen once. The chain couples TRBV6-5 to TRBJ2-7, with D perhaps matching TRBD2 (5 bases). Deletions cut 1 base from V and 5 bases from J, with 6 bases between. The CDR3 runs to 12 residues. CDR1 is MNHEY and CDR2 is SVGAGI in the germline V gene. CDR3 sequence: CASSYYGDEQYF. For the CDR3, the DNA is TGTGCCAGCAGTTACTACGGGGACGAGCAGTACTTC.